Each of the 10 T cell receptor beta chains below was sequenced from the same sample in a study of glioma-infiltrating T cells. Using RNA template, CDR3s of TCR alpha and beta were amplified with iRepertoire arm-PCR. TCRdb redid the calling of the multiplex PCR reads with MiXCR, one entry per CDR3 protein. The data contain around 390,000 distinct CDR3 sequences, 41% of them singletons. The sample consisted of glioma tissue, nonneoplastic brain tissue, or PBMCs (not recorded which). The receptors were sampled from a human donor with low-grade glioma or glioblastoma, undergoing nonglioma brain surgery, or in good health (not recorded which).

The chain couples TRBV2 to TRBJ2-3; D is unresolved. Deletions cut 7 bases from V and 0 bases from J, with 5 bases between. CDR3 length equals 12 residues. The germline CDR1 and CDR2 sequences are SNHLY and FYNNEI. CDR3 bases: TGTGCCAGCACAGAAAGCACAGATACGCAGTATTTT. As protein: CASTESTDTQYF.

The chain employs TRBV12-3 or TRBV12-4 and TRBJ2-5; D might be TRBD2 (6 bases). Trimming took off 6 bases at V and 9 bases at J, with 14 bases between the two ends. This CDR3 contains 12 residues. The CDR3 region has the DNA TGTGCCAGCAGCCCCTTAAGGGAGGCCCAGTACTTC. It is translated as CASSPLREAQYF.

The table lists this clonotype with many counts. The rearrangement links TRBV6-1 to TRBJ1-1; D remains unclear. The CDR3 length is 15 residues. V lost 10 bases and J lost 10, with 28 bases in between. Per the germline V gene, CDR1 is MNHNS and CDR2 is SASEGT. The CDR3 DNA reads as TGTGCCACCGCGGTAGAGAGGTTAGGCCCGCTAAGAGCTTTCTTT. It is translated as CATAVERLGPLRAFF.

CDR3 in DNA: TGTGCCAGTAGTGTCTCAGGTTACGAGCAGTACTTC. It encodes CASSVSGYEQYF. The rearrangement uses TRBV19 and TRBJ2-7; D unresolved. CDR1 and CDR2 from the germline V gene are LNHDA and SQIVND (reference sequence). Trimming removed 5 bases from V and 4 bases from J, with 9 bases in between. This CDR3 has 12 amino acids.

About this clonotype: The conserved final phenylalanine or tryptophan is absent from the CDR3, which likely points to a read error. Because the CDR3's place on the DNA is in doubt, the DNA is left out and the CDR3 is given as listed by TCRdb. The chain employs TRBV4-1 and TRBJ2-2; the tabulated D call, TRBD1, remains unverified against the DNA. Germline CDR1 and CDR2: MGHRA and YSYEKL. The CDR3 numbers 15 amino acids, ends counted. The CDR3: CASSPLRGTVGELFL.

The chain couples TRBV10-3 to TRBJ2-3; D gene unclear. The germline V and J ends were trimmed by 9 bases and 2 bases, with 12 bases remaining between them. This CDR3 is built from 13 residues. CDR1 is ENHRY and CDR2 is SYGVKD in the germline V gene. The CDR3 coding sequence is TGTGCCATTACAGACCTTAACACAGATACGCAGTATTTT. Its protein is CAITDLNTDTQYF.

This chain joins TRBV4-3 and TRBJ2-3; the D is unclear. CDR3 size: 16 residues. Germline CDR1 and CDR2: LGHNA and YSLEER. V shed 0 bases and J shed 2 bases, with 12 bases lying between them. The CDR3 region is CASSQDNLAITDTQYF. CDR3 in DNA: TGCGCCAGCAGCCAAGATAATCTGGCTATCACAGATACGCAGTATTTT.

The chain recombines TRBV19 with TRBJ2-7; no definite D call. The V gene's germline CDR1 is LNHDA and CDR2 SQIVND (reference sequence). The V end lost 4 bases, the J end lost 3 bases, and 10 bases lay between the germline ends. This CDR3 has 13 residues. The CDR3 sequence is CASSTRHFYEQYF. For the CDR3, the DNA is TGTGCCAGTAGTACCCGACACTTCTACGAGCAGTACTTC.

As regards this clonotype: Given a much more abundant clone one base away, this may be a read error. The J gene is TRBJ2-7, the V gene TRBV25-1, with D perhaps being TRBD1 or TRBD2 (5 bases each). This CDR3 comprises 14 residues. V dropped 6 bases and J dropped 0 bases, with 12 bases sitting between them. Germline CDR1 MGHDK, CDR2 SYGVNS. The CDR3 here is CASSQRGGSYEQYF. CDR3 DNA: TGTGCCAGCAGCCAACGGGGCGGCTCCTACGAGCAGTACTTC.

The chain uses TRBV6-5 and TRBJ2-5; 7 bases fit TRBD2. V lost 6 bases to trimming and J lost 4 bases; unmatched junction nucleotides: 11. The CDR3 is made up of 15 amino acids. CDR1 is MNHEY and CDR2 is SVGAGI in the germline V gene. The CDR3 DNA follows: TGTGCCAGCAGGTCGACTAGCAGGATAATAGAGACCCAGTACTTC. Protein product: CASRSTSRIIETQYF.